Listed below are T cell receptor beta chains from one sample, sequenced in a study of T cell responses to AZD1222 COVID-19 vaccine. The protocol was immunoSEQ multiplex PCR, while the TCRdb copy is restricted to in-frame clones and leaves out a portion. The table lists under 130,000 clones, roughly 90% of them singletons. The sequencing used peripheral blood, collected on day 0 of AZD1222 vaccination. The receptors were gathered from an adult in good health. Both conserved end residues are part of each CDR3. The order of the fields is CDR3 length, D gene, V gene, clone size, J gene, CDR3 protein, CDR3 DNA. D genes are given only for firm matches. Clone sizes are given selectively: once, few, many, or a class where the clone is expanded.

15	.	TRBV2	.	TRBJ1-3	CASSELTGSGNTIYF	TGTGCCAGCAGTGAACTGACAGGCTCTGGAAACACCATATATTTT
14	.	TRBV9	.	TRBJ2-2	CASSELTGAGELFF	TGTGCCAGCAGCGAACTAACGGGCGCCGGGGAGCTGTTTTTT
11	.	TRBV3-1/TRBV3-2	.	TRBJ1-2	CASSGVEGYTF	TGTGCCAGCAGTGGAGTTGAGGGCTACACCTTC
13	.	TRBV5-5	.	TRBJ2-7	CASSTDNPYEQYF	TGTGCCAGCAGCACCGACAACCCATACGAGCAGTACTTC
18	.	TRBV4-3	once	TRBJ2-1	CASSQDPGTFSSYNEQFF	TGCGCCAGCAGCCAAGATCCCGGGACTTTCAGCTCCTACAATGAGCAGTTCTTC
15	.	TRBV7-2	.	TRBJ2-5	CASSYSGQFQETQYF	TGTGCCAGCAGCTACTCCGGACAGTTCCAAGAGACCCAGTACTTC
14	TRBD1	TRBV18	.	TRBJ2-5	CASCLDRGIETQYF	TGTGCCAGCTGCTTAGACAGGGGGATCGAGACCCAGTACTTC
13	.	TRBV10-2	.	TRBJ2-7	CASSADVSYEQYF	TGCGCCAGCAGTGCGGACGTATCCTACGAGCAGTACTTC
14	TRBD1	TRBV18	.	TRBJ2-7	CASWPGQGLGEQYF	TGTGCCAGCTGGCCGGGACAGGGGCTCGGCGAGCAGTACTTC
13	TRBD1	TRBV27	.	TRBJ2-7	CASRSPGTGRQYF	TGTGCCAGCAGAAGTCCCGGGACAGGGAGGCAGTACTTC
14	.	TRBV5-1	.	TRBJ2-7	CASSLAGVPYEQYF	TGCGCCAGCAGCTTGGCAGGGGTTCCCTACGAGCAGTACTTC
14	.	TRBV5-1	.	TRBJ2-3	CASSTGRTVETQYF	TGCGCCAGCAGCACGGGACGAACAGTAGAGACGCAGTATTTT
15	TRBD1	TRBV4-1	.	TRBJ1-2	CASSQDRGPNYGYTF	TGCGCCAGCAGCCAAGATAGGGGGCCAAACTATGGCTACACCTTC
13	.	TRBV19	once	TRBJ1-2	CASSIDFNYGYTF	TGTGCCAGTAGTATTGACTTTAACTATGGCTACACCTTC
14	.	TRBV6-5	.	TRBJ1-4	CASSRGTTNEKLFF	TGTGCCAGCAGCAGAGGTACAACTAATGAAAAACTGTTTTTT
14	TRBD1	TRBV28	.	TRBJ1-2	CASNRDRGYYGYTF	TGTGCCAGCAACCGGGACAGGGGGTATTATGGCTACACCTTC
15	TRBD1	TRBV19	.	TRBJ2-7	CASRSQGADIYEQYF	TGTGCCAGTAGGTCACAGGGGGCAGATATTTACGAGCAGTACTTC
12	.	TRBV7-6	.	TRBJ2-3	CASSPSTDTQYF	TGTGCCAGCAGCCCGTCTACAGATACGCAGTATTTT
13	.	TRBV3-1/TRBV3-2	.	TRBJ1-1	CASSQKRALGAFF	TGTGCCAGCAGCCAAAAAAGGGCACTAGGAGCTTTCTTT
13	.	TRBV5-6	.	TRBJ1-1	CASSPGVGTEAFF	TGTGCCAGCAGTCCAGGGGTCGGAACTGAAGCTTTCTTT
16	TRBD1	TRBV7-2	.	TRBJ1-1	CASSPQPDRGNTEAFF	TGTGCCAGCAGCCCCCAACCGGACAGGGGGAACACTGAAGCTTTCTTT
18	TRBD2	TRBV10-3	.	TRBJ2-4	CAISDSASGELAKNIQYF	TGTGCCATCAGTGATTCGGCTAGCGGGGAACTAGCCAAAAACATTCAGTACTTC
17	TRBD1	TRBV15	few	TRBJ1-6	CATSRDLQGAGNSPLHF	TGTGCCACCAGCAGAGATTTGCAGGGGGCAGGGAATTCACCCCTCCACTTT
15	TRBD1	TRBV18	once	TRBJ1-5	CASSGQVRANQPQHF	TGTGCCAGCTCAGGACAGGTCCGAGCCAATCAGCCCCAGCATTTT
15	.	TRBV19	few	TRBJ2-2	CASSIRVDNTGELFF	TGTGCCAGTAGTATCCGAGTTGATAACACCGGGGAGCTGTTTTTT
13	.	TRBV12-3/TRBV12-4	.	TRBJ1-4	CASSPGAGEKLFF	TGTGCCAGCAGTCCAGGGGCGGGAGAAAAACTGTTTTTT
16	TRBD2	TRBV4-3	.	TRBJ2-1	CASSQDSGGEWDEQFF	TGCGCCAGCAGCCAAGATTCGGGGGGAGAGTGGGATGAGCAGTTCTTC
13	TRBD1	TRBV28	.	TRBJ2-3	CASQGARADTQYF	TGTGCCTCTCAGGGGGCCCGCGCAGATACGCAGTATTTT